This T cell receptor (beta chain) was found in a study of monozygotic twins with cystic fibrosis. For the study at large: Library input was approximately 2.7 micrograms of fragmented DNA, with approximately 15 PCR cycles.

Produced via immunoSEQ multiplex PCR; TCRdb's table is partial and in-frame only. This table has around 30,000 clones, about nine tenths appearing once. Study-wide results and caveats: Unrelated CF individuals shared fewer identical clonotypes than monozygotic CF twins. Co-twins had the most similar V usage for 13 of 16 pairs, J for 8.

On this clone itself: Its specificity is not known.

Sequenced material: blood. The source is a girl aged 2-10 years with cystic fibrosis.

The DNA of the CDR3 is TGTGCCAGCAGTGCGACCGAAGTATACAATGAGCAGTTCTTC. As protein: CASSATEVYNEQFF. The chain carries TRBV2 and TRBJ2-1; D call uncertain. V was cut by 4 bases and J by 4 bases, with 11 bases left in between. Germline loops: CDR1 SNHLY, CDR2 FYNNEI. The CDR3 totals 14 residues.